This T cell receptor (beta chain) emerged from a study of spatial heterogeneity in lung cancer (dated by TCRdb to the late 2010s). The study in broad terms: Beta-chain transcripts were consistently detected in greater numbers than alpha-chain transcripts, which likely reflects a higher abundance of beta-chain transcripts. Both alpha and beta chains were TCR-sequenced in samples taken at surgery, namely 220 tumor regions, around 64 matched nontumor lung samples and about 52 PBMC samples. The study linked features of the TCR repertoire to counts of nonsynonymous mutations, which were determined by whole-exome sequencing of tumor tissue. In the raw uncorrected reads, each unique combination of TCR and UMI appeared more than ten times on average. TCR alpha and beta repertoires were quantitatively compared across multiple tumor regions, matched nontumor lung and blood in non-small cell lung cancer.

The CDR3 goes from the cysteine to the phenylalanine over 14 residues. Just the 42-base CDR3 DNA is kept, in frame starting at base 1. Between the V and J ends, shortened by 4 bases and 4 bases respectively, the junction contains 10 bases. CDR1 and CDR2, per the germline V gene, are SNHLY and FYNNEI. In regard to this clonotype: Its antigen remains undetermined. The input lacks base qualities; no much larger clone sits a single base away.

The method behind the library was 5' RACE. These reads were obtained on a NextSeq 500. The TCR library protocol attached a unique molecular identifier to each TCR cDNA molecule to allow correction of PCR and sequencing errors. As for how the authors treated the data: TCR identification, UMI-based error correction and CDR3 extraction were all carried out with Decombinator tools. Expanded TCRs were defined as those above a frequency of 2 per 1,000, corresponding to the top 1% of the tumor frequency distribution. Rényi diversity was computed with the R vegan package after subsampling each repertoire 100 times to 5,000 TCRs. CDR3 similarity networks were constructed using string-kernel similarity of amino acid triplets, with links drawn between CDR3s whose pairwise similarity was above 0.82. TCRdb reworked the public reads: Q25 trimming with fastp, MiXCR clone assembly, productive beta chains retained. All rows with the same CDR3 protein become a single entry with the most common DNA and genes. TCRdb, not the authors, supplied the V and J calls. The sample records approximately 82,000 distinct CDR3 sequences, approximately 12% of which are singletons. The biggest ten clones account for approximately 4.2% of the sample.

The time point label, as the study defines it: sample taken at primary tumor resection. TCR sequencing used whole RNA extracted from tumor and nontumor lung tissue, or from cryopreserved PBMC samples, without cell sorting. Samples were obtained from 65 to 90 patients with early-stage, untreated non-small cell lung cancer from the lung TRACERx cohort. Only patients with enough RNA available from two or more tumor regions were chosen for TCR sequencing. Here is what the overall study found, with its caveats: Additional single-cell paired TCR alpha and beta sequencing was considered necessary to confirm, at a functional level, the hypothesis that regional TCRs recognize regional mutations. Ubiquitous expanded tumor TCRs were detected in blood more often at tumor resection than at routine follow-up.

Recombination connected TRBV2 to TRBJ2-2; perhaps TRBD1 is the D gene, with 6 bases matching. Sequencing used PBMCs, obtained at surgery. The clonotype was recovered from a male donor with early-stage non-small cell lung cancer. The CDR3 region has the sequence CASSGTVTTGELFF. DNA sequence: TGTGCCAGCAGTGGGACAGTTACCACCGGGGAGCTGTTTTTT.